The rows below give T cell receptor beta chains drawn from one sample of a study of cytomegalovirus exposure and HLA in healthy donors. Generated by immunoSEQ multiplex PCR, the TCRdb table keeps only in-frame clones and is missing some. The table shows about 150,000 clones, with over 70% occurring only once. The material sequenced was PBMCs. The receptor source for this set is a male donor in good health and CMV-seronegative. Both conserved end residues are part of each CDR3. D genes are given only for firm matches. The size field is filled for only some rows; it gives once, few, many or a size class.

length	V	J	size	D	DNA	CDR3
15	TRBV19	TRBJ1-1	-	TRBD1	TGTGCCAGTAGCCTTGGACAGGGCTACAACACTGAAGCTTTCTTT	CASSLGQGYNTEAFF
13	TRBV4-1	TRBJ2-7	once	-	TGCGCCAGCAGCCTAGACCGCTCCTACGAGCAGTACTTC	CASSLDRSYEQYF
16	TRBV27	TRBJ2-7	-	-	TGTGCCAGCAGCCCCCGGCGGCGGGAACCCACCTACGAGCAGTACTTC	CASSPRRREPTYEQYF
12	TRBV5-8	TRBJ1-1	-	-	TGTGCCAGCAGTTTTATGAACACTGAAGCTTTCTTT	CASSFMNTEAFF
16	TRBV4-2	TRBJ2-1	-	-	TGTGCCAGCAGCCAGGCGGAGGGGGGGGGCCGGGGTGAGCAGTTCTTC	CASSQAEGGGRGEQFF
15	TRBV11-2	TRBJ1-2	-	-	TGTGCCAGCAGCTCTGACAGGAGACTTGGCTATGGCTACACCTTC	CASSSDRRLGYGYTF
16	TRBV21-1	TRBJ1-3	-	-	TGTGCCGTGTCCCCGCCCGGACAGGTCTATAGAAACACCATATATTTT	CAVSPPGQVYRNTIYF
16	TRBV19	TRBJ1-5	-	-	TGTGCCAGTAGTATCATGGGGGCGGTTCTGAGTCAGCCCCAGCATTTT	CASSIMGAVLSQPQHF
17	TRBV9	TRBJ2-7	-	TRBD2	TGTGCCAGCAGCGGAGACCCGTGGGGGGGGGACGAGCAAGAGCAGTACTTC	CASSGDPWGGDEQEQYF
14	TRBV27	TRBJ1-4	few	-	TGTGCCAGCAGTGACAGCCGAACTAATGAAAAACTGTTTTTT	CASSDSRTNEKLFF
17	TRBV21-1	TRBJ2-2	-	-	TGTGCCAGCAGCAAAGCAGGACTAGCGAGGAACACCGGGGAGCTGTTTTTT	CASSKAGLARNTGELFF
14	TRBV5-1	TRBJ2-7	once	TRBD2	TGCGCCAGCAGCTTAACGGGAGGCGACCACGAGCAGTACTTC	CASSLTGGDHEQYF
16	TRBV19	TRBJ2-1	-	TRBD2	TGTGCCAGTAGTATCACCGCTAGCGGGACCTACAATGAGCAGTTCTTC	CASSITASGTYNEQFF
16	TRBV30	TRBJ1-6	-	-	TGTGCCTGGAGTCCGCTGAATGGACTTAGGAGTTCACCCCTCCACTTT	CAWSPLNGLRSSPLHF
14	TRBV7-6	TRBJ1-6	few	TRBD1	TGTGCCAGCAGCCTCCGACAGGGTAATTCACCCCTCCACTTT	CASSLRQGNSPLHF
15	TRBV4-3	TRBJ2-7	once	TRBD2	TGCGCCAGCAGCCAAGGCCTAGCGGGGGGGTACGAGCAGTACTTC	CASSQGLAGGYEQYF
12	TRBV29-1	TRBJ2-7	-	TRBD1	TGCAGCGTACGGACAGGGGAAGGAGAGCAGTACTTC	CSVRTGEGEQYF
14	TRBV10-3	TRBJ2-1	once	TRBD2	TGTGCCATCAGTGAACCGCTAGCGGACAATGAGCAGTTCTTC	CAISEPLADNEQFF
13	TRBV15	TRBJ2-5	-	-	TGTGCCACCAGCAGAGCAAGAGCGGCGGCCCAGTACTTC	CATSRARAAAQYF
20	TRBV28	TRBJ2-2	once	-	TGTGCCAGCAGTTTAGCCCTGGGGTACAGGGAAGTGGTGGAAACCGGGGAGCTGTTTTTT	CASSLALGYREVVETGELFF
12	TRBV29-1	TRBJ2-1	once	-	TGCAGCGTTGAGAGCAGGTACAATGAGCAGTTCTTC	CSVESRYNEQFF
18	TRBV10-3	TRBJ2-3	-	TRBD2	TGTGCCATCAGTGAGTCTCTAGTAGCGGGGGTTTACACAGATACGCAGTATTTT	CAISESLVAGVYTDTQYF
12	TRBV29-1	TRBJ2-5	-	TRBD1	TGCAGCGTTCAGGGGGTCCCAGAGACCCAGTACTTC	CSVQGVPETQYF
13	TRBV7-2	TRBJ2-7	-	-	TGTGCCAGCAGCTTAGATGCCGGGGACGAGCAGTACTTC	CASSLDAGDEQYF
16	TRBV5-1	TRBJ2-7	-	TRBD1	TGCGCCAGCAGCCCCCGTTTCCGGGACAGGGAAGAAGGGCAGTACTTC	CASSPRFRDREEGQYF
20	TRBV29-1	TRBJ2-3	-	TRBD2	TGCAGCGTTGAAGACCTCGGGGCAAGCGGGGGGCTTATTTTAGTCGATACGCAGTATTTT	CSVEDLGASGGLILVDTQYF
13	TRBV5-1	TRBJ2-5	-	TRBD2	TGCGCCAGCAGCTTCGACTCTGCGGGGGAGCAGTACTTC	CASSFDSAGEQYF
20	TRBV28	TRBJ1-2	-	-	TGTGCCAGCAGTTTAGGACGCCTATTTGGGGGCGCTCTGGGGGACTATGGCTACACCTTC	CASSLGRLFGGALGDYGYTF
14	TRBV30	TRBJ2-5	-	-	TGTGCCTGGAGTGTAGGCGGAGGTGGGGAGACCCAGTACTTC	CAWSVGGGGETQYF
19	TRBV28	TRBJ2-6	-	-	TGTGCCAGCAGTCACAACGGCGGGGTGGTGGGTGAGGGGGCCAACGTCCTGACTTTC	CASSHNGGVVGEGANVLTF
11	TRBV20-1	TRBJ2-7	-	-	TGCAGTGCTAGAGCGGAGTACGAGCAGTACTTC	CSARAEYEQYF
13	TRBV6-1	TRBJ1-2	-	-	TGTGCCAGCGCGCAGGGCCTAGGCTATGGCTACACCTTC	CASAQGLGYGYTF
14	TRBV2	TRBJ2-2	-	TRBD2	TGTGCCAGCACTGGGGGAGGGCGCCCCGGGGAGCTGTTTTTT	CASTGGGRPGELFF